The 17 T cell receptor beta chains below were found in one sample sequenced in a study of human T cells and chemical hapten exposure. TCRdb independently ran MiXCR on the RACE reads; one entry per CDR3 protein. The sample holds 70,000 to 95,000 distinct CDR3 sequences, 8.6% seen once. Indicated time point: healthy volunteer bleed at 6 weeks. Unfractionated whole blood yielded total RNA. Sequencing was performed on whole blood. The receptors stem from a female donor in good health. Some clones in this sample may be carry-over from other donors' samples.

This clonotype has at least ten counts. This chain uses TRBV2 with TRBJ2-7; 9 bases fit TRBD1. This CDR3 spans 15 amino acids. V lost 6 bases and J lost 9; bases outside the gene matches: 15. From germline, CDR1 is SNHLY and CDR2 FYNNEI. CDR3 sequence reads: CASRPVGQGLGGQYF. The CDR3 DNA follows: TGTGCCAGCAGACCTGTGGGACAGGGACTTGGTGGGCAGTACTTC.

This chain connects TRBV27 to TRBJ2-7, with D perhaps assigned TRBD1 or TRBD2 (5 bases each). V gave up 2 bases and J gave up 1 base, with 9 bases separating them. Germline V gene lookup returns CDR1 MNHEY and CDR2 SMNVEV (reference sequence). This CDR3 region has 14 residues. DNA of the CDR3: TGTGCCAGCAGTTTAGTGTGGGGGTCCTACGAGCAGTACTTC. This sequence encodes CASSLVWGSYEQYF.

This clonotype appeared a few times. The gene calls are TRBV6-5 and TRBJ1-1; 10 bases align to TRBD1. Germline V lookup: CDR1 MNHEY, CDR2 SVGAGI. The CDR3 length is 12 residues. V lost 5 bases to trimming and J lost 11 bases; unmatched junction nucleotides: 5. The CDR3 coding sequence is TGTGCCAGCAGTACGACAGGGGGCCTTGCTTTCTTT. Its protein product is CASSTTGGLAFF.

This clonotype has a handful of counts. This chain joins TRBV5-6 and TRBJ2-3; D remains ambiguous. Per germline, CDR1 SGHDT and CDR2 YYEEEE. The CDR3 contains 12 residues. V lost 2 bases, J lost 3 bases, and 4 bases lay in between. The CDR3 sequence: CASSFGTDTQYF. DNA for the CDR3: TGTGCCAGCAGCTTTGGGACAGATACGCAGTATTTT.

This clonotype occurred a few times. This chain links TRBV27 with TRBJ2-3; no firm D call. This CDR3 is built from 14 residues. The germline V gene has CDR1 MNHEY and CDR2 SMNVEV (reference sequence). Between the trimmed V and J ends, which lost 7 bases and 3 bases, there was a span of 14 bases. CDR3 sequence reads: CASTRTGLTDTQYF. In DNA, the CDR3 is TGTGCCAGCACCCGAACCGGTTTAACAGATACGCAGTATTTT.

This clonotype was observed a handful of times. The chain combines TRBV2 with TRBJ2-7; 9 bases align to TRBD2. The CDR3 is 17 residues long. V lost 1 base to trimming and J lost 3 bases; unmatched junction nucleotides: 10. Germline V gene sequence: CDR1 SNHLY, CDR2 FYNNEI. CDR3 in DNA: TGTGCCAGCAGTGAAGGGGTAGCGGGGGACCCACGCTACGAGCAGTACTTC. Translating gives CASSEGVAGDPRYEQYF.

This sequence joins TRBV12-3 or TRBV12-4 and TRBJ2-1; TRBD2 matches at 10 bases. The CDR3 length is 16 residues. V trimming: 6 bases; J trimming: 2 bases; junction bases outside the gene matches: 7. The CDR3 spells CASSLTSGVTYNEQFF. As DNA, the CDR3 is TGTGCCAGCAGCCTTACTAGCGGGGTTACCTACAATGAGCAGTTCTTC.

This chain joins TRBV12-3 or TRBV12-4 and TRBJ2-3; D gene unclear. The CDR3 totals 13 residues. Trimming took off 1 base at V and 2 bases at J, with 4 bases between the two ends. CDR3 in amino acids: CASSLVPTDTQYF. The CDR3 DNA sequence: TGTGCCAGCAGTTTAGTTCCCACAGATACGCAGTATTTT.

This chain uses TRBV7-6 with TRBJ2-7, with TRBD1 matching 11 bases. The CDR3 consists of 15 residues. Germline CDR1 is SGHVS and CDR2 is FNYEAQ. V lost 5 bases, J lost 4 bases, and 7 bases stayed unmatched. The CDR3 DNA sequence: TGTGCCAGCAGCCCCCGGACAGGGGGCGTGTACGAGCAGTACTTC. Translated, it gives CASSPRTGGVYEQYF.

The V gene is TRBV12-3 or TRBV12-4, the J gene TRBJ1-1; 7 bases fit TRBD1. With 1 base clipped from V and 5 bases from J, the junction kept 7 bases outside the gene matches. CDR3 size: 15 residues. CDR3 bases: TGTGCCAGCAGTTTAGTGGCAGGGGGTAGTACTGAAGCTTTCTTT. Translated: CASSLVAGGSTEAFF.

In nucleotides, the CDR3 is TGTGCCAGCAGTTGGGGCAGGGGGTTGGCTTTCTTT. Protein: CASSWGRGLAFF. The V gene is TRBV12-3 or TRBV12-4, the J gene TRBJ1-1, with TRBD1 identical over 7 bases. Germline trimming cut 4 bases from V and 11 bases from J; bases unmatched to any gene: 7. The CDR3 extends over 12 amino acids.

The genes are TRBV3-1 and TRBJ2-2; 8 nucleotides line up with TRBD1. J was trimmed by 3 bases and V by 4 bases; bases with no gene match: 10. CDR1 is LGHDT and CDR2 is YNNKEL in the germline V gene (reference sequence). CDR3 length: 17 residues. Written as DNA, the CDR3 is TGTGCCAGCAGCCCCCCGACCAGGGGGCGATACACCGGGGAGCTGTTTTTT. Residues: CASSPPTRGRYTGELFF.

This clonotype was detected many times. The V call is TRBV7-2, the J call TRBJ2-3; a weak D match, TRBD2 (7 bases). V dropped 5 bases and J dropped 8 bases, with 20 bases sitting between them. Germline loops: CDR1 SGHTA, CDR2 FQGNSA. This CDR3 comprises 15 residues. The CDR3 DNA is TGTGCCAGCAGCCCAAGCGGGACTACCAGGGGTACGCAGTATTTT. This gives the protein CASSPSGTTRGTQYF.

This clonotype has at least ten counts. This sequence joins TRBV7-6 and TRBJ2-3; 8 nucleotides line up with TRBD2. CDR1 is SGHVS, CDR2 FNYEAQ, per germline. With 0 bases clipped from V and 4 bases from J, the junction kept 6 bases outside the gene matches. The CDR3 contains 16 residues. In DNA form, the CDR3 reads TGTGCCAGCAGCTTAGCCAACGCGGGGGGCTCAGATACGCAGTATTTT. It is translated as CASSLANAGGSDTQYF.

The V call is TRBV2, the J call TRBJ2-3; possible D gene TRBD1, 6 bases. Germline CDR1 reads SNHLY; CDR2 reads FYNNEI. Trimming took off 4 bases at V and 0 bases at J, with 17 bases between the two ends. This CDR3 spans 17 amino acids. CDR3 DNA sequence: TGTGCCAGCAGTGCGGGCCGTACAGGGACCAGCACAGATACGCAGTATTTT. Translation: CASSAGRTGTSTDTQYF. The variable domain in full, completed from reference TRBV2 and TRBJ2-3, reads EPEVTQTPSHQVTQMGQEVILRCVPISNHLYFYWYRQILGQKVEFLVSFYNNEISEKSEIFDDQFSVERPDGSNFTLKIRSTKLEDSAMYFCASSAGRTGTSTDTQYFGPGTRLTVL.

This clonotype has more than one count but fewer than ten. This chain connects TRBV5-8 to TRBJ2-5; 7 nucleotides align to TRBD2. Germline lookup yields CDR1 SGHTS and CDR2 YDEGEE. V lost 7 bases, J lost 4 bases, and 7 bases stayed unmatched. This CDR3 comprises 13 residues. CDR3 nucleotides: TGTGCCAGCCAGACCTGGGGGGGAGAGACCCAGTACTTC. This sequence encodes CASQTWGGETQYF.

This clonotype was counted ten times or more. This chain connects TRBV21-1 to TRBJ1-5. TRBV21-1 constitutes a pseudogene. This CDR3 has 14 residues. The DNA of the CDR3 is TGTGCCAGCAGCAAACCATACCGCAATCAGCCCCAGCATTTT. Translation: CASSKPYRNQPQHF.